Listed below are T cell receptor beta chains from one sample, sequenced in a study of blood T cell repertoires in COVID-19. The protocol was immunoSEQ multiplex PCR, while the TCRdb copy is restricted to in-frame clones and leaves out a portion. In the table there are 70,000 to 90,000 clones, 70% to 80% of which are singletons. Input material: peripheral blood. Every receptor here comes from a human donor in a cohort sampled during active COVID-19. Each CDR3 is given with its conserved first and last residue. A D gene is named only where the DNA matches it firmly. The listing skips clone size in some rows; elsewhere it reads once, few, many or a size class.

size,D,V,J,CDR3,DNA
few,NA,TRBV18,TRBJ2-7,CASSPRDSQRRTPGAPGQYF,TGTGCCAGCTCACCACGGGACAGCCAAAGAAGAACCCCGGGGGCGCCGGGGCAGTACTTC
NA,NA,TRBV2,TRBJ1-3,CASSGQVDLRSGWGNTIYF,TGTGCCAGCAGTGGGCAGGTGGACCTGCGAAGCGGGTGGGGAAACACCATATATTTT
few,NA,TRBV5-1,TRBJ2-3,CASSLSRQTDTQYF,TGCGCCAGCAGCTTGAGCAGACAGACAGATACGCAGTATTTT
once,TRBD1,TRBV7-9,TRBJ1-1,CASKYRGGTEAFF,TGTGCCAGCAAATACAGGGGGGGCACTGAAGCTTTCTTT
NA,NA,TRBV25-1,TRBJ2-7,CASSERSEQYF,TGTGCCAGCAGTGAACGGTCGGAGCAGTACTTC
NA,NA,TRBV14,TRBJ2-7,CASSQATGIYYEQYF,TGTGCCAGCAGCCAAGCCACAGGAATCTACTACGAGCAGTACTTC
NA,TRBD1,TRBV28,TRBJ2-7,CASSPYGTGIHEQYF,TGTGCCAGCAGTCCATACGGGACAGGGATCCACGAGCAGTACTTC
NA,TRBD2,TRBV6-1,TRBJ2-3,CASSEGVAGGASDTQYF,TGTGCCAGCAGTGAAGGGGTTGCGGGGGGGGCATCAGATACGCAGTATTTT
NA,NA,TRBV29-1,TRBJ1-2,CSVWGGLGYTF,TGCAGCGTTTGGGGGGGGCTTGGCTACACCTTC
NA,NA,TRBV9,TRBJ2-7,CASSGRDSAYEQYF,TGTGCCAGCAGCGGAAGGGACTCCGCCTACGAGCAGTACTTC
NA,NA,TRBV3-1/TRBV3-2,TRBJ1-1,CASSQYRDTEAFF,TGTGCCAGCAGCCAGTACAGGGACACTGAAGCTTTCTTT
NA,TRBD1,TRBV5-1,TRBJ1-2,CASGRDRQLYGYTF,TGCGCCAGCGGCAGGGACAGGCAACTCTATGGCTACACCTTC
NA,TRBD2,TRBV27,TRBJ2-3,CASSLSLPSGLSTDTQYF,TGTGCCAGCAGTTTATCGTTGCCTAGCGGTCTGAGCACAGATACGCAGTATTTT
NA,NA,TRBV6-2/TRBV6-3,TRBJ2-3,CASSPLQGPELTDTQYF,TGTGCCAGCAGCCCCCTTCAGGGTCCCGAACTAACAGATACGCAGTATTTT
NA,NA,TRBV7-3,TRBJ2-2,CASRAGNTGELFF,TGTGCCAGCAGGGCAGGCAACACCGGGGAGCTGTTTTTT
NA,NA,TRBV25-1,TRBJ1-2,CASSEGQLGGYTF,TGTGCCAGCAGTGAGGGGCAGTTGGGTGGCTACACCTTC
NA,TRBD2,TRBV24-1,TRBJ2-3,CATSDFRLAGGRPDTQYF,TGTGCCACCAGTGATTTTCGACTAGCGGGAGGGCGCCCAGATACGCAGTATTTT
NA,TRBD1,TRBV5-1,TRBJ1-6,CASRGTGTSPLHF,TGCGCCAGCAGGGGGACAGGGACTTCACCCCTCCACTTT
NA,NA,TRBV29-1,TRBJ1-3,CSVEPTVGGTIYF,TGCAGCGTTGAACCAACTGTGGGGGGCACCATATATTTT
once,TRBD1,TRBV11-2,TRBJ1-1,CASSLGTGVNTEAFF,TGTGCCAGCAGCCTGGGGACAGGGGTGAACACTGAAGCTTTCTTT
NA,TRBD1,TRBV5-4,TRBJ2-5,CASSKPGQGDETQYF,TGTGCCAGCAGCAAACCGGGACAGGGGGATGAGACCCAGTACTTC